This T cell receptor (beta chain) is from a study of T cells in pancreatic ductal adenocarcinoma. Regarding the study as a whole: Unique clonotypes were roughly 8-fold more numerous in blood than in tumor.

About this clone itself: Its antigen is as yet unknown.

Generated by immunoSEQ multiplex PCR, the TCRdb table keeps only in-frame clones and is missing some. Of roughly 100,000 clones detected, 90% to 95% appear once; the ten largest clones hold less than 4%. Surgery without prior neoadjuvant therapy was the treatment of the selected pancreatic ductal adenocarcinoma patients. This CDR3 spans 15 amino acids. The germline CDR1 and CDR2 sequences are LNHNV and YYDKDF (reference sequence). The V segment lost 3 bases and the J segment 7 bases; nucleotides outside the gene matches: 10. Sequencing was carried out using PBMCs. The chain has TRBV15 and TRBJ2-7; 9 positions agree with TRBD1. The sequence was obtained from a human donor with pancreatic ductal adenocarcinoma. CDR3 in amino acids: CATSRWDRDQEEQYF. In DNA, the CDR3 is TGTGCCACCAGCAGGTGGGACAGGGATCAGGAAGAGCAGTACTTC.